This entry lists 29 T cell receptor beta chains sequenced from one sample in a study of CD8 T cells in Susac syndrome. RNA in amounts of roughly 0.45 to 1 ug was reverse transcribed with random hexamers. Each CDR3 protein gets one entry after TCRdb re-called the immunoSEQ multiplex PCR reads with MiXCR. The top ten clones hold around 0.45% of a sample with roughly 76,000 distinct CDR3 sequences, roughly 92% of them seen once. The sample comprised CD8+ T cells from PBMCs. These receptors all stem from a human donor with Susac syndrome.

The V call is TRBV11-2, the J call TRBJ2-7; TRBD1 might be the D (6 bases). V shed 6 bases and J shed 1 base, with 7 bases lying between them. CDR3 size: 12 residues. The germline CDR1 and CDR2 sequences are SGHAT and FQNNGV. The CDR3 protein is CASRGQSYEQYF. CDR3 nucleotide sequence: TGTGCCAGCAGGGGACAATCCTACGAGCAGTACTTC.

The chain combines TRBV13 with TRBJ2-2, with 9 bases matching TRBD2. Trimming at V came to 5 bases and at J to 7 bases, leaving 11 bases not matched to a gene. This CDR3 spans 16 amino acids. Germline V gives CDR1 PRHDT, CDR2 FYEKMQ (reference sequence). The CDR3 is CASSPSRGGADGELFF. The CDR3 DNA follows: TGTGCCAGCAGCCCGTCTCGCGGGGGGGCCGACGGGGAGCTGTTTTTT.

In nucleotides, the CDR3 is TGCGCCAGCAGAACAGGTAACCAAGAGACCCAGTACTTC. Its protein product is CASRTGNQETQYF. The chain carries TRBV5-1 and TRBJ2-5; possibly TRBD1 for D (5 bases). Looked up from germline, CDR1 is SGHRS and CDR2 is YFSETQ. Trimming left V 5 bases short and J 0 bases short, with 8 bases between. This CDR3 is 13 amino acids long.

CDR3 residues: CASSETGRTEAFF. The DNA for the CDR3 is TGTGCCAGCAGCGAAACAGGGAGGACTGAAGCTTTCTTT. The chain recombines TRBV9 with TRBJ1-1, with D possibly matching TRBD1 (6 bases). V gave up 3 bases and J gave up 5 bases, with 11 bases separating them. Germline V gene data show CDR1 as SGDLS and CDR2 as YYNGEE. The CDR3 runs 13 residues.

The V and J genes are TRBV18 and TRBJ2-7; 8 nucleotides line up with TRBD1. The CDR3 runs to 15 residues. Germline V lookup: CDR1 KGHSH, CDR2 LQKENI. V was pared by 2 bases and J by 4 bases, with 7 bases of the junction left unmatched. The CDR3 loop is CASSPNGQGGYEQYF. The CDR3 nucleotides are TGTGCCAGCTCACCAAACGGACAGGGTGGTTACGAGCAGTACTTC.

J is TRBJ2-1 and V is TRBV20-1, with D maybe TRBD1 (6 bases). Trimming took 5 bases from V and 4 from J, leaving 18 bases between them. CDR1 and CDR2 from the germline V gene are DFQATT and SNEGSKA (reference sequence). The CDR3 is 15 amino acids. The CDR3 reads CSAALDSLKYNEQFF. CDR3 DNA: TGCAGTGCTGCCCTGGACAGTCTGAAATACAATGAGCAGTTCTTC.

This clonotype was seen a single time. The chain uses TRBV12-5 and TRBJ2-5, with D hard to call. The germline V and J ends were trimmed by 0 bases and 2 bases, with 4 bases remaining between them. The CDR3 has 13 amino acids. The germline V gene encodes CDR1 LGHNT and CDR2 FRNRAP. The CDR3 loop is CASGLVEQETQYF. In nucleotides, the CDR3 is TGTGCTAGTGGTTTGGTGGAGCAAGAGACCCAGTACTTC.

The J gene is TRBJ1-1, the V gene TRBV10-3, with 10 bases identical to TRBD1. Germline V gene data show CDR1 as ENHRY and CDR2 as SYGVKD. V lost 3 bases to trimming and J lost 4 bases; unmatched junction nucleotides: 5. The CDR3 is 15 residues long. Here the CDR3 reads CAISDPGTGATEAFF. The CDR3 DNA sequence: TGTGCCATCAGTGATCCCGGGACAGGGGCCACTGAAGCTTTCTTT.

Only a few counts were recorded for this clonotype. This chain links TRBV7-2 with TRBJ2-7, with D perhaps TRBD2 (6 bases). Trimming pared 1 base from V and 4 bases from J, leaving 8 bases between. The CDR3 consists of 13 residues. Germline V lookup: CDR1 SGHTA, CDR2 FQGNSA. CDR3 nucleotides: TGTGCCAGCAGCTTAGGCGGGGAATACGAGCAGTACTTC. This translates into CASSLGGEYEQYF.

The chain couples TRBV5-6 to TRBJ2-5, with D possibly matching TRBD2 (6 bases). This CDR3 spans 13 amino acids. Germline V gene sequence: CDR1 SGHDT, CDR2 YYEEEE. Trimming shortened V by 4 bases and J by 5 bases, and 12 bases separated the two germline ends. CDR3 in amino acids: CASSPTEGETQYF. The CDR3 region has the DNA TGTGCCAGCAGCCCCACGGAGGGGGAGACCCAGTACTTC.

The CDR3 nucleotides read TGTGCCAGCAGCCTCAGGGGGGGGAGTGGAGAAGCTTTCTTT. It specifies CASSLRGGSGEAFF. V and J are TRBV9 and TRBJ1-1; 7 positions match TRBD1. V shed 4 bases and J 8 bases; nucleotides not matched to a gene: 11. CDR3 size: 14 residues. The germline V gene encodes CDR1 SGDLS and CDR2 YYNGEE.

The genes are TRBV11-1 and TRBJ2-1, with 8 bases aligning to TRBD1. Germline V gives CDR1 SGHAT, CDR2 FQDESV (reference sequence). J lost 5 bases, V lost 2 bases, and 5 bases had no gene match. The CDR3 covers 15 residues. CDR3 DNA sequence: TGTGCCAGCAGCTTATGGACAGGGTCTGACAATGAGCAGTTCTTC. This translates into CASSLWTGSDNEQFF.

This sequence joins TRBV27 and TRBJ2-1; TRBD2 might be the D (5 bases). V was pared by 5 bases and J by 3 bases, with 20 bases between. The germline V gene has CDR1 MNHEY and CDR2 SMNVEV (reference sequence). The CDR3 extends over 17 amino acids. The CDR3 DNA reads TGTGCCAGCAGTGCGTATAGGGTCCGGGGAGTCTACAATGAGCAGTTCTTC. It yields the protein CASSAYRVRGVYNEQFF.

The rearrangement uses TRBV6-1 and TRBJ2-6; tentatively, D is TRBD1 (6 bases). The V end lost 4 bases, the J end lost 1 base, and 14 bases lay between the germline ends. The CDR3 consists of 17 residues. Germline values: CDR1 MNHNS, CDR2 SASEGT. CDR3 bases: TGTGCCAGCAGTGGATCTCACAGGGCTTCTGGGGCCAACGTCCTGACTTTC. Its translation is CASSGSHRASGANVLTF.

V and J are TRBV29-1 and TRBJ1-4, with a possible D match to TRBD1 (6 bases). This CDR3 is built from 13 residues. CDR1 and CDR2 (germline): SQVTM, ANQGSEA. V shed 4 bases and J shed 4 bases, with 10 bases lying between them. The CDR3 coding sequence is TGCAGCGTTGGGACAGTACTTAATGAAAAACTGTTTTTT. Translation gives CSVGTVLNEKLFF.

The sample holds a few counts of this clonotype. The V call is TRBV6-1, the J call TRBJ1-1; perhaps TRBD1 as D (5 bases). Germline CDR1 reads MNHNS; CDR2 reads SASEGT. CDR3 size: 15 residues. V lost 8 bases, J lost 0 bases, and 16 bases lay in between. DNA for the CDR3: TGTGCCAGCTACGGGGACGGAATCATGAACACTGAAGCTTTCTTT. It codes for CASYGDGIMNTEAFF.

The chain is built from TRBV30 and TRBJ1-5; D is unclear. Germline CDR1 is GTSNPN and CDR2 is SVGIG (reference sequence). The CDR3 totals 15 residues. V lost 0 bases, J lost 3 bases, and 12 bases lay in between. CDR3 sequence: CAWSVDSSPNQPQHF. CDR3 in DNA: TGTGCCTGGAGTGTGGATAGTAGCCCCAATCAGCCCCAGCATTTT.

This sequence joins TRBV19 and TRBJ1-5; possibly TRBD1 for D (6 bases). CDR3 size: 14 residues. The V and J ends lost 4 bases and 2 bases respectively, with 9 bases between them. Germline CDR1 is LNHDA and CDR2 is SQIVND (reference sequence). The CDR3 protein is CASSTGVGNQPQHF. The CDR3 coding sequence is TGTGCCAGTAGTACAGGGGTGGGCAATCAGCCCCAGCATTTT.

The chain is built from TRBV6-2 or TRBV6-3 and TRBJ2-1; 12 bases agree with TRBD2. The germline V gene has CDR1 MNHEY and CDR2 SVGEGT. The V segment lost 8 bases and the J segment 8 bases; nucleotides outside the gene matches: 7. The length of the CDR3 is 14 residues. CDR3 DNA sequence: TGTGCCAGCCCGCTAGCGGGAGGGCCCTATGAGCAGTTCTTC. It yields the protein CASPLAGGPYEQFF.

V gene TRBV13 combines with J gene TRBJ2-3; the D gene is possibly TRBD2 (6 bases). V dropped 5 bases and J dropped 0 bases, with 24 bases sitting between them. The length of the CDR3 is 19 residues. Germline CDR1 and CDR2: PRHDT and FYEKMQ (reference sequence). CDR3 nucleotide sequence: TGTGCCAGCAGCCCCAGATTGGGCGGGGAAAACCTTAGCACAGATACGCAGTATTTT. Its protein product is CASSPRLGGENLSTDTQYF.

Notes on this clonotype: The junction departs from germline at one end; a sequencing error may be responsible. The chain recombines TRBV10-3 with TRBJ2-5; D is unclear. The CDR3 sequence is 9 residues long. Germline assignment: CDR1 ENHRY and CDR2 SYGVKD. CDR3 coding DNA: TGTGCCATCACTGAGACCCAGTACTTC. Translating it yields CAITETQYF.

The chain employs TRBV5-1 and TRBJ2-7, with a weak D call TRBD1 (6 bases). The germline V and J ends were trimmed by 0 bases and 1 base, with 8 bases remaining between them. This CDR3 is built from 14 residues. Germline V gene data show CDR1 as SGHRS and CDR2 as YFSETQ. The CDR3 here is CASSLAQGSYEQYF. The CDR3, as DNA: TGCGCCAGCAGCTTGGCACAGGGTTCCTACGAGCAGTACTTC.

This sequence joins TRBV28 and TRBJ1-2; D remains unclear. Trimming shortened V by 3 bases and J by 0 bases, and 8 bases separated the two germline ends. In germline, CDR1 is MDHEN, CDR2 SYDVKM. The CDR3 extends over 14 amino acids. Here the CDR3 DNA reads TGTGCCAGCAGTTTGGGTCCAACTAACTATGGCTACACCTTC. It translates to CASSLGPTNYGYTF.

The chain has TRBV5-8 and TRBJ1-2, with D maybe TRBD1 (5 bases). Germline CDR1 reads SGHTS; CDR2 reads YDEGEE. The CDR3 sequence is 13 residues long. Between the trimmed V and J ends, which lost 8 bases and 4 bases, there was a span of 15 bases. CDR3 sequence reads: CARPGPDLYGYTF. The CDR3 nucleotides are TGTGCCAGGCCGGGACCCGACCTCTATGGCTACACCTTC.

In its sample, this clonotype was seen once. V usage is TRBV4-3 and J usage is TRBJ2-1, with no clear D. Germline CDR1 is LGHNA and CDR2 is YSLEER. The CDR3 runs 18 residues. Trimming removed 0 bases from V and 4 bases from J, with 19 bases in between. The CDR3 DNA reads TGCGCCAGCAGCCAAGAAGCCTACCCCGGTGGGTCATACAATGAGCAGTTCTTC. Its protein is CASSQEAYPGGSYNEQFF.

The chain employs TRBV30 and TRBJ2-2, with 10 bases matching TRBD1. CDR3 length: 14 amino acids. The V and J ends lost 5 bases and 0 bases, in that order; junction bases with no gene match: 0. CDR1 and CDR2 (germline): GTSNPN, SVGIG (reference sequence). The CDR3 sequence: CAWGTGANTGELFF. CDR3 in DNA: TGTGCCTGGGGGACAGGGGCGAACACCGGGGAGCTGTTTTTT.

This chain uses TRBV3-1 with TRBJ2-3, with 10 bases that match TRBD2. Losses at the gene ends were 0 bases for V and 2 bases for J; bases not matched to a gene: 5. Germline V lookup: CDR1 LGHDT, CDR2 YNNKEL (reference sequence). The CDR3 runs 17 residues. The CDR3 region has the DNA TGTGCCAGCAGCCAAGATCTTACTAGCGGGACCACAGATACGCAGTATTTT. This codes for CASSQDLTSGTTDTQYF.

This chain links TRBV20-1 with TRBJ2-1; 10 nucleotides line up with TRBD2. The CDR3 has 17 residues. The germline V gene encodes CDR1 DFQATT and CDR2 SNEGSKA (reference sequence). V lost 0 bases, J lost 0 bases, and 5 bases stayed unmatched. The CDR3 sequence is CSAREASSGSSYNEQFF. In nucleotides, the CDR3 is TGCAGTGCTAGAGAAGCTTCTAGCGGGAGCTCCTACAATGAGCAGTTCTTC.

The chain couples TRBV6-1 to TRBJ1-1; D is unclear. CDR3 length equals 12 residues. The germline CDR1 and CDR2 sequences are MNHNS and SASEGT. The V and J ends lost 8 bases and 1 base respectively, with 8 bases between them. CDR3 residues: CASPLGNTEAFF. Written as DNA, the CDR3 is TGTGCCAGCCCCCTCGGGAACACTGAAGCTTTCTTT.